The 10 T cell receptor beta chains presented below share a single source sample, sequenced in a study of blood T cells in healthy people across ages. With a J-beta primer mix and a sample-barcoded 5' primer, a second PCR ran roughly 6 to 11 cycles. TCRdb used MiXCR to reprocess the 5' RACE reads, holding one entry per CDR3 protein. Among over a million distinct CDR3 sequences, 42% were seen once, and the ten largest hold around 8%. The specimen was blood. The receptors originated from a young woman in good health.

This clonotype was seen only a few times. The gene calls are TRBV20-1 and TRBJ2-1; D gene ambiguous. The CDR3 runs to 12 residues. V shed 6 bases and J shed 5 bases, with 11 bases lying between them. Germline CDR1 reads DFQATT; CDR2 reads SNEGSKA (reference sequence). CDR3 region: CSAVRGNNEQFF. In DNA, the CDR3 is TGCAGTGCCGTCAGAGGTAACAATGAGCAGTTCTTC.

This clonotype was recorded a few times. CDR3 amino acids: CASASGSDNEQFF. In nucleotides, the CDR3 is TGCGCCAGCGCTAGCGGGAGCGACAATGAGCAGTTCTTC. The chain couples TRBV5-1 to TRBJ2-1, with 10 positions matching TRBD2. The CDR3 totals 13 residues. Germline V CDR1 and CDR2: SGHRS, YFSETQ. V shed 7 bases and J 5 bases; nucleotides not matched to a gene: 3.

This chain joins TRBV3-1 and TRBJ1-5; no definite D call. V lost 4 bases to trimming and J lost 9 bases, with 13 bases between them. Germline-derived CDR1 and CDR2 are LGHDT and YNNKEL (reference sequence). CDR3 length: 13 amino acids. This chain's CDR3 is CASSRTQGPPQHF. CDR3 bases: TGTGCCAGCAGCCGAACTCAAGGACCGCCCCAGCATTTT.

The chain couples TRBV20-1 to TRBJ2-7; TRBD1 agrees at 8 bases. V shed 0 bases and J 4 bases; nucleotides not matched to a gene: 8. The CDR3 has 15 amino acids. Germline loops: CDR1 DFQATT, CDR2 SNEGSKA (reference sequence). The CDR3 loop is CSARELQGGRYEQYF. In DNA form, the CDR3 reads TGCAGTGCTAGAGAGTTACAGGGGGGAAGGTACGAGCAGTACTTC.

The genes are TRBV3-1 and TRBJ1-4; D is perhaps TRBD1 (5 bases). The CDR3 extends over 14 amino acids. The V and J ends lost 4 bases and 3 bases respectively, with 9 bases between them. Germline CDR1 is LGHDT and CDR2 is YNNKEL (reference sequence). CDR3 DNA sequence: TGTGCCAGCAGCCTCACAGGTGCTAATGAAAAACTGTTTTTT. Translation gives CASSLTGANEKLFF.

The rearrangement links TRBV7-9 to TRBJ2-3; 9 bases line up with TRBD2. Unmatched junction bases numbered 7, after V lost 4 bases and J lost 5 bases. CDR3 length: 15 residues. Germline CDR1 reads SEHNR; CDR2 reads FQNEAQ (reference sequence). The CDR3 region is CASSSTSGKGDTQYF. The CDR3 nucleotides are TGTGCCAGCAGCTCGACTAGCGGTAAGGGAGATACGCAGTATTTT.

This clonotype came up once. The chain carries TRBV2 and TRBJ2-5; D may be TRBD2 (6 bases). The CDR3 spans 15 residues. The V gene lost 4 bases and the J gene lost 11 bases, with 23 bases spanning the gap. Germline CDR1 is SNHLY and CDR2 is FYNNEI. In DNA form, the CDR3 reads TGTGCCAGCAGTGGCGACAGCTTCTCTACGGGGGAGCAGTACTTC. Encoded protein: CASSGDSFSTGEQYF.

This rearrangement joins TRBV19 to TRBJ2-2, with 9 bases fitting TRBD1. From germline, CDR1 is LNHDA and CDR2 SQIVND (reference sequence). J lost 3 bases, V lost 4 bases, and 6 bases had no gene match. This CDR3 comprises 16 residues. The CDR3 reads CASSTSGTGYTGELFF. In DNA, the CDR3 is TGTGCCAGTAGTACCTCCGGGACAGGGTACACCGGGGAGCTGTTTTTT.

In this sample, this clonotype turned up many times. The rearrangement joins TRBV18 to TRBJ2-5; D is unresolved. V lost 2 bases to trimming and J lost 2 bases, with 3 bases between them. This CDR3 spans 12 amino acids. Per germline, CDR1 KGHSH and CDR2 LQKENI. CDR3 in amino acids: CASSPVQETQYF. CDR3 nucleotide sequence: TGTGCCAGCTCACCAGTTCAAGAGACCCAGTACTTC.

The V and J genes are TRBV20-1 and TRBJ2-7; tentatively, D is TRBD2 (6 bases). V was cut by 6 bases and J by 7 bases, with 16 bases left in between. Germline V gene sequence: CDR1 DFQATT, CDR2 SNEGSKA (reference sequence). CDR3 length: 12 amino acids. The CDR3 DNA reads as TGCAGTGCCTCAAAGGTGGAGGGGGAGCAGTACTTC. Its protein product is CSASKVEGEQYF.